This T cell receptor (beta chain) was profiled in a study of blood T cells in healthy people across ages. Alongside a J-beta primer mix, a sample-barcoded 5' primer served in a second PCR lasting roughly 6 to 12 cycles. Via MiXCR, TCRdb re-called the 5' RACE reads, giving one row per CDR3 protein. Of 1.5 million to 2 million distinct CDR3 sequences listed, roughly a third are singletons. In this sample, this clonotype turned up a few times. The specimen was blood. The TCR originated in a woman aged 25 to 39 in good health.

CDR3 region: CASSLGGRELRKQYF. CDR3 sequence (DNA): TGCGCCAGCAGCTTGGGCGGCAGGGAACTACGGAAGCAGTACTTC. The V call is TRBV5-1, the J call TRBJ2-5, with D possibly TRBD1 on 5 matching bases. The CDR3 spans 15 residues. The germline V gene encodes CDR1 SGHRS and CDR2 YFSETQ. With 0 bases removed from V and 11 bases from J, the gap between germline ends came to 20 bases. The variable domain in full, completed from reference TRBV5-1 and TRBJ2-5, reads KAGVTQTPRYLIKTRGQQVTLSCSPISGHRSVSWYQQTPGQGLQFLFEYFSETQRNKGNFPGRFSGRQFSNSRSEMNVSTLELGDSALYLCASSLGGRELRKQYFGPGTRLLVL.